The rows below give T cell receptor beta chains drawn from one sample of a study of blood T cell repertoires in COVID-19. Repertoires were generated with immunoSEQ multiplex PCR, while TCRdb's copy carries only in-frame clones and drops some. This sample yields about 120,000 clones, of which roughly nine tenths are seen a single time; 1.5% to 2% belongs to the top ten. Sample: peripheral blood. These receptors were taken from a human donor with active COVID-19. The donor label of this sample is uncertain. Both conserved end residues are part of each CDR3. Fields, in order: clone size, V gene, J gene, D gene, CDR3 DNA, CDR3 protein. D genes are given only for firm matches. Clone size is given for some rows only: seen once, a few or many times, or a class if the clone is expanded.

clone size: NA; V gene: TRBV28; J gene: TRBJ2-7; D gene: NA; CDR3 DNA: TGTGCCAGCACTTCCCCGGGCAGGGGTCCCATCTACGAGCAGTACTTC; CDR3 protein: CASTSPGRGPIYEQYF
clone size: NA; V gene: TRBV4-2; J gene: TRBJ1-4; D gene: NA; CDR3 DNA: TGTGCCAGCAGCCAAGATCCGGGGGGACGTGAAAAACTGTTTTTT; CDR3 protein: CASSQDPGGREKLFF
clone size: NA; V gene: TRBV2; J gene: TRBJ1-2; D gene: TRBD1; CDR3 DNA: TGTGCCAGCAGGGAGTTCTTGGACAGGGGTCGCGGCTACACCTTC; CDR3 protein: CASREFLDRGRGYTF
clone size: NA; V gene: TRBV4-1; J gene: TRBJ2-7; D gene: TRBD1; CDR3 DNA: TGCGCCAGCAGCTTAGGGACAGGGCCTGCCGAGCAGTACTTC; CDR3 protein: CASSLGTGPAEQYF
clone size: NA; V gene: TRBV7-9; J gene: TRBJ2-2; D gene: NA; CDR3 DNA: TGTGCCAGCAGACAGGGTGGTGGGAACACCGGGGAGCTGTTTTTT; CDR3 protein: CASRQGGGNTGELFF
clone size: NA; V gene: TRBV10-1; J gene: TRBJ2-5; D gene: TRBD2; CDR3 DNA: TGCGCCAGCAGTCCCTCCGGCCTAGCGGGGGCCCCGGGGGAGACCCAGTACTTC; CDR3 protein: CASSPSGLAGAPGETQYF
clone size: NA; V gene: TRBV7-2; J gene: TRBJ1-6; D gene: TRBD1; CDR3 DNA: TGTGCCAGCAGCTCCGCAGGGGGCGCTTATTCACCCCTCCACTTT; CDR3 protein: CASSSAGGAYSPLHF
clone size: NA; V gene: TRBV4-1; J gene: TRBJ2-6; D gene: NA; CDR3 DNA: TGCGCCAGCAGCCGTGAGGGGGGGTTTGGGGCCAACGTCCTGACTTTC; CDR3 protein: CASSREGGFGANVLTF
clone size: NA; V gene: TRBV19; J gene: TRBJ1-6; D gene: TRBD1; CDR3 DNA: TGTGCCAGTACCTCCGGGACAGGGATTTCACCCCTCCACTTT; CDR3 protein: CASTSGTGISPLHF
clone size: NA; V gene: TRBV18; J gene: TRBJ1-5; D gene: NA; CDR3 DNA: TGTGCCAGCTCACCAGGGCCAGACAGCAATCAGCCCCAGCATTTT; CDR3 protein: CASSPGPDSNQPQHF
clone size: NA; V gene: TRBV25-1; J gene: TRBJ1-6; D gene: NA; CDR3 DNA: TGTGCCAGCAGTGACCGCGGGGGGCAATATTCACCCCTCCACTTT; CDR3 protein: CASSDRGGQYSPLHF
clone size: NA; V gene: TRBV6-5; J gene: TRBJ2-1; D gene: NA; CDR3 DNA: TGTGCCAGGGACTTGACTAGACGGAATGAGCAGTTCTTC; CDR3 protein: CARDLTRRNEQFF
clone size: NA; V gene: TRBV7-9; J gene: TRBJ2-3; D gene: NA; CDR3 DNA: TGTGCCAGCAGCTTAAGGACAAACACAGATACGCAGTATTTT; CDR3 protein: CASSLRTNTDTQYF
clone size: NA; V gene: TRBV18; J gene: TRBJ2-3; D gene: NA; CDR3 DNA: TGTGCCAGCTCACCAGAGACATCAGGGGCCACAGATACGCAGTATTTT; CDR3 protein: CASSPETSGATDTQYF
clone size: NA; V gene: TRBV27; J gene: TRBJ1-5; D gene: NA; CDR3 DNA: TGTGCCAGCAGTAAGGGAACAGGGAGAGGACAGCCCCAGCATTTT; CDR3 protein: CASSKGTGRGQPQHF
clone size: NA; V gene: TRBV6-2/TRBV6-3; J gene: TRBJ1-1; D gene: NA; CDR3 DNA: TGTGCCAGCAGTTACTCGACTAGAGGGGACACTGAAGCTTTCTTT; CDR3 protein: CASSYSTRGDTEAFF
clone size: NA; V gene: TRBV5-6; J gene: TRBJ1-5; D gene: NA; CDR3 DNA: TGTGCCAGCAGCCTTTTAGACAATCAGCCCCAGCATTTT; CDR3 protein: CASSLLDNQPQHF
clone size: NA; V gene: TRBV7-7; J gene: TRBJ1-1; D gene: NA; CDR3 DNA: TGTGCCAGCACATCACCGGCTGATTGGGGGGGTGGCACTGAAGCTTTCTTT; CDR3 protein: CASTSPADWGGGTEAFF
clone size: NA; V gene: TRBV6-4; J gene: TRBJ1-1; D gene: NA; CDR3 DNA: TGTGCCAGCAGTCCAGGAGGGGTCACTGAAGCTTTCTTT; CDR3 protein: CASSPGGVTEAFF
clone size: NA; V gene: TRBV3-1/TRBV3-2; J gene: TRBJ1-3; D gene: NA; CDR3 DNA: TGTGCCAGCAGCCAAGACAGCTGGGGGCTCGGAAACACCATATATTTT; CDR3 protein: CASSQDSWGLGNTIYF
clone size: NA; V gene: TRBV25-1; J gene: TRBJ2-5; D gene: TRBD1; CDR3 DNA: TGTGCCAGCAGTCCCTCCCATGGTCGGGACAGCCAAGAGACCCAGTACTTC; CDR3 protein: CASSPSHGRDSQETQYF
clone size: NA; V gene: TRBV7-8; J gene: TRBJ2-1; D gene: NA; CDR3 DNA: TGTGCCAGCAGCGTTATGGGACCGACTAGTTCCTACAATGAGCAGTTCTTC; CDR3 protein: CASSVMGPTSSYNEQFF
clone size: NA; V gene: TRBV6-1; J gene: TRBJ1-5; D gene: NA; CDR3 DNA: TGTGCCAGCAGTGAAGTCAGTGGGGGCTGGAGCAATCAGCCCCAGCATTTT; CDR3 protein: CASSEVSGGWSNQPQHF
clone size: NA; V gene: TRBV5-4; J gene: TRBJ2-7; D gene: TRBD2; CDR3 DNA: TGTGCCAGCAGCCCAACGGAACTAGCGACCTACGAGCAGTACTTC; CDR3 protein: CASSPTELATYEQYF
clone size: NA; V gene: TRBV7-3; J gene: TRBJ1-1; D gene: NA; CDR3 DNA: TGTGCCAGCAGCTTGCAACTGGAGAGTGAAGCTTTCTTT; CDR3 protein: CASSLQLESEAFF
clone size: NA; V gene: TRBV9; J gene: TRBJ2-5; D gene: NA; CDR3 DNA: TGTGCCAGCAGCCCTGACAGAACCCAAGAGACCCAGTACTTC; CDR3 protein: CASSPDRTQETQYF
clone size: once; V gene: TRBV12-3/TRBV12-4; J gene: TRBJ2-1; D gene: NA; CDR3 DNA: TGTGCCAGCAGTTTAGGCCCCTCCGCGGAGCAGTTCTTC; CDR3 protein: CASSLGPSAEQFF
clone size: NA; V gene: TRBV19; J gene: TRBJ2-2; D gene: NA; CDR3 DNA: TGTGCCAGTAGATCGCCGGGATTAAGGAACACCGGGGAGCTGTTTTTT; CDR3 protein: CASRSPGLRNTGELFF
clone size: NA; V gene: TRBV30; J gene: TRBJ2-3; D gene: NA; CDR3 DNA: TGTGCCTGGAGCTCTGGGGGGATAACAGATACGCAGTATTTT; CDR3 protein: CAWSSGGITDTQYF
clone size: NA; V gene: TRBV28; J gene: TRBJ2-6; D gene: TRBD1; CDR3 DNA: TGTGCCAGCAGGAGCGGACAGGGTGGAGGCGTCCTGACTTTC; CDR3 protein: CASRSGQGGGVLTF
clone size: once; V gene: TRBV6-5; J gene: TRBJ2-1; D gene: NA; CDR3 DNA: TGTGCCAGCAGTTACTCCGGTAACGAGCAGTTCTTC; CDR3 protein: CASSYSGNEQFF
clone size: NA; V gene: TRBV5-1; J gene: TRBJ2-5; D gene: NA; CDR3 DNA: TGCGCCAGCAGCTTGGCCGGGGGACAAGAGACCCAGTACTTC; CDR3 protein: CASSLAGGQETQYF
clone size: NA; V gene: TRBV6-5; J gene: TRBJ1-3; D gene: NA; CDR3 DNA: TGTGCCAGCAGTTACGGTCGGGAAATAGGGAACACCATATATTTT; CDR3 protein: CASSYGREIGNTIYF
clone size: NA; V gene: TRBV27; J gene: TRBJ2-5; D gene: NA; CDR3 DNA: TGTGCCAGCAGTTTACTCGGAGAAGAGACCCAGTACTTC; CDR3 protein: CASSLLGEETQYF
clone size: NA; V gene: TRBV19; J gene: TRBJ2-4; D gene: NA; CDR3 DNA: TGTGCCAGTAGTGCGGGACGCATAGCCAAAAACATTCAGTACTTC; CDR3 protein: CASSAGRIAKNIQYF
clone size: NA; V gene: TRBV14; J gene: TRBJ2-1; D gene: NA; CDR3 DNA: TGTGCCAGCAGCCAAGATACTTACAATGAGCAGTTCTTC; CDR3 protein: CASSQDTYNEQFF
clone size: NA; V gene: TRBV6-6; J gene: TRBJ2-1; D gene: TRBD2; CDR3 DNA: TGTGCCAGCAGTTACTTAGGACTAGAGATTGTAAATGAGCAGTTCTTC; CDR3 protein: CASSYLGLEIVNEQFF
clone size: NA; V gene: TRBV6-2/TRBV6-3; J gene: TRBJ1-6; D gene: NA; CDR3 DNA: TGTGCCAGCAGTTACTCGAACAGTGTCTATAATTCACCCCTCCACTTT; CDR3 protein: CASSYSNSVYNSPLHF
clone size: NA; V gene: TRBV4-1; J gene: TRBJ1-5; D gene: NA; CDR3 DNA: TGCGCCAGCAGCCAGTCGGGCAATCAGCCCCAGCATTTT; CDR3 protein: CASSQSGNQPQHF
clone size: NA; V gene: TRBV6-2/TRBV6-3; J gene: TRBJ1-6; D gene: NA; CDR3 DNA: TGTGCCAGCAGTTACAGGCCGGGGAGCTCCTATAATTCACCCCTCCACTTT; CDR3 protein: CASSYRPGSSYNSPLHF
clone size: NA; V gene: TRBV7-9; J gene: TRBJ2-5; D gene: NA; CDR3 DNA: TGTGCCAGCAGCTTATCAGTGGAGACCCAGTACTTC; CDR3 protein: CASSLSVETQYF
clone size: NA; V gene: TRBV7-3; J gene: TRBJ2-3; D gene: TRBD1; CDR3 DNA: TGTGCCAGCAGCCCCAGGGGGCGGGGAGGCACAGATACGCAGTATTTT; CDR3 protein: CASSPRGRGGTDTQYF
clone size: NA; V gene: TRBV5-1; J gene: TRBJ2-1; D gene: TRBD2; CDR3 DNA: TGCGCCAGCAGCTTGGCCAAGGTAGCGGGGGAGAATGAGCAGTTCTTC; CDR3 protein: CASSLAKVAGENEQFF
clone size: NA; V gene: TRBV18; J gene: TRBJ2-1; D gene: TRBD1; CDR3 DNA: TGTGCCAGCTCACCGACAGGGCATGAGCAGTTCTTC; CDR3 protein: CASSPTGHEQFF
clone size: NA; V gene: TRBV4-1; J gene: TRBJ2-4; D gene: TRBD2; CDR3 DNA: TGCGCCAGCAGCGATCAACGGGGGGGCCTGGACATTCAGTACTTC; CDR3 protein: CASSDQRGGLDIQYF
clone size: NA; V gene: TRBV6-5; J gene: TRBJ2-1; D gene: TRBD2; CDR3 DNA: TGTGCCAGCACCTACTCCCGACTAGCGGGGTTCAATGAGCAGTTCTTC; CDR3 protein: CASTYSRLAGFNEQFF
clone size: NA; V gene: TRBV6-6; J gene: TRBJ1-3; D gene: NA; CDR3 DNA: TGTGCCAGCAGTAAGACTGGTACTGGAAACACCATATATTTT; CDR3 protein: CASSKTGTGNTIYF
clone size: NA; V gene: TRBV4-1; J gene: TRBJ1-1; D gene: NA; CDR3 DNA: TGCGCCAGCAGCCCCCAGACAGGGAACACTGAAGCTTTCTTT; CDR3 protein: CASSPQTGNTEAFF
clone size: NA; V gene: TRBV27; J gene: TRBJ2-7; D gene: TRBD1; CDR3 DNA: TGTGCCAGCAGTGCCGGGACAGGGGTCTACGAGCAGTACTTC; CDR3 protein: CASSAGTGVYEQYF
clone size: NA; V gene: TRBV2; J gene: TRBJ1-5; D gene: NA; CDR3 DNA: TGTGCCAGCAGGGGGACTGGGAATCAGCCCCAGCATTTT; CDR3 protein: CASRGTGNQPQHF
clone size: NA; V gene: TRBV3-1/TRBV3-2; J gene: TRBJ2-3; D gene: TRBD1; CDR3 DNA: TGTGCCAGCAGCCATCGGGGACAGGACACAGATACGCAGTATTTT; CDR3 protein: CASSHRGQDTDTQYF
clone size: NA; V gene: TRBV27; J gene: TRBJ2-4; D gene: NA; CDR3 DNA: TGTGCCAGCAGCTGGGGCCCTTCCAATTTAGCCAAAAACATTCAGTACTTC; CDR3 protein: CASSWGPSNLAKNIQYF
clone size: NA; V gene: TRBV19; J gene: TRBJ2-4; D gene: TRBD2; CDR3 DNA: TGTGCCAGTAGTATTAGGACTAGCGGGGCACTCATTCAGTACTTC; CDR3 protein: CASSIRTSGALIQYF
clone size: NA; V gene: TRBV7-2; J gene: TRBJ2-6; D gene: NA; CDR3 DNA: TGTGCCAGCAGCTTAGTCAGGCACAGCTCTGGGGCCAACGTCCTGACTTTC; CDR3 protein: CASSLVRHSSGANVLTF
clone size: NA; V gene: TRBV5-1; J gene: TRBJ2-3; D gene: TRBD1; CDR3 DNA: TGCGCCAGCAGCTTTAAGGGGGCCGGTTATACGCAGTATTTT; CDR3 protein: CASSFKGAGYTQYF
clone size: once; V gene: TRBV19; J gene: TRBJ2-1; D gene: TRBD2; CDR3 DNA: TGTGCCAGTAGTAGACTAGCGGGACCAAACAATGAGCAGTTCTTC; CDR3 protein: CASSRLAGPNNEQFF
clone size: NA; V gene: TRBV19; J gene: TRBJ2-7; D gene: TRBD1; CDR3 DNA: TGTGCCAGTAGTCCCCTTTTGACAGGGACGGTCGAGCAGTACTTC; CDR3 protein: CASSPLLTGTVEQYF
clone size: once; V gene: TRBV2; J gene: TRBJ2-2; D gene: NA; CDR3 DNA: TGTGCCAACATCATGAGGGTGACCGGGGAGCTGTTTTTT; CDR3 protein: CANIMRVTGELFF
clone size: once; V gene: TRBV19; J gene: TRBJ2-5; D gene: TRBD2; CDR3 DNA: TGTGCCAGTAGTTTTGCTAGCGGGGGGGAAGAGACCCAGTACTTC; CDR3 protein: CASSFASGGEETQYF
clone size: NA; V gene: TRBV20-1; J gene: TRBJ1-2; D gene: NA; CDR3 DNA: TGCAGTGCTGACCACATGCGGGGCTACACCTTC; CDR3 protein: CSADHMRGYTF